This TCR beta chain was observed in a study of blood T cell repertoires in COVID-19. As processed by the authors: Reference gene primer amplification gave nucleated cell count estimates. Method: immunoSEQ multiplex PCR; TCRdb's copy keeps in-frame clones and lacks some. V and J calls plus clone size are reproduced from that table; the DNA served to infer D and trimming. The table has about 180,000 clones, 75% to 90% seen once; the top ten hold 6.2%. This study enrolled people aged roughly 18 to 90 from about two dozen US geographic areas. Comment on this clone: The sample carries other DNA sequences with the same CDR3.

The CDR3 is 14 amino acids. V trimming: 0 bases; J trimming: 4 bases; junction bases outside the gene matches: 2. Germline CDR1 and CDR2: SGHRS and YFSETQ. Sequencing was carried out using PBMCs or T cells enriched from blood (not recorded which). The receptor was derived from a man aged 35 to 55 who had recovered from COVID-19. The chain combines TRBV5-1 with TRBJ1-1; 8 nucleotides line up with TRBD1. CDR3 nucleotides: TGCGCCAGCAGCTTGGACAGGGGGGGCACTGAAGCTTTCTTT. It specifies CASSLDRGGTEAFF.